The 5 T cell receptor beta chains presented below share a single source sample, sequenced in a study of metastatic and nonmetastatic thyroid tumors (dated by TCRdb to about 2020). Libraries were constructed by PCR. The instrument was an Illumina HiSeq 4000. TCRdb itself trimmed the public reads at Q25 with fastp, ran MiXCR and retained productive beta chains. The sample yields 20,000 to 25,000 clones; about 17% were counted once. The ten largest account for 20% to 25% of the sample. Before undergoing thyroid surgery, none of the patients had been given any kind of treatment. The sequencing sample was made of blood. These receptor sequences come from a male donor with papillary thyroid cancer or a benign thyroid nodule (not recorded which). Some clones in this sample may be carry-over from other donors' samples.

J is TRBJ2-7 and V is TRBV28, with no clear D. Deletions cut 5 bases from V and 2 bases from J, with 16 bases between. The germline CDR1 and CDR2 sequences are MDHEN and SYDVKM. There are 15 residues in the CDR3. The CDR3 spells CASSPVTLPPYEQYF. CDR3 DNA: TGTGCCAGCAGTCCTGTCACACTCCCGCCCTACGAGCAGTACTTC.

A word on this clone: A read error is possible here, since a much larger clone lies one base away. The chain recombines TRBV5-4 with TRBJ2-5; D might be TRBD2 (6 bases). Germline CDR1 SGHNT, CDR2 YYREEE (reference sequence). The V gene lost 5 bases and the J gene lost 4 bases, with 15 bases spanning the gap. This CDR3 has 14 residues. The CDR3 bases are TGTGCCAGCAGTTTTAGGACTATCGTAGAGACCCAGTACTTC. It translates to CASSFRTIVETQYF.

The rearrangement links TRBV3-1 to TRBJ1-1; 7 bases align to TRBD1. The CDR3 consists of 15 residues. Trimming cost V 8 bases and J 10 bases; bases outside gene matches: 19. CDR1 is LGHDT and CDR2 is YNNKEL in the germline V gene (reference sequence). CDR3 nucleotide sequence: TGTGCCAGCCAAGAGGTACAGGGGCCAAGAGGGGGAGCTTTCTTT. This sequence encodes CASQEVQGPRGGAFF.

V is TRBV11-1 and J is TRBJ2-7; 8 nucleotides agree with TRBD1. Losses at the gene ends were 5 bases for V and 2 bases for J; bases not matched to a gene: 5. From germline, CDR1 is SGHAT and CDR2 FQDESV (reference sequence). This CDR3 region has 14 residues. CDR3 sequence reads: CASSKNRGTYEQYF. CDR3 sequence (DNA): TGTGCCAGCAGCAAAAACAGGGGGACCTACGAGCAGTACTTC.

This clone was detected many times. J is TRBJ1-1 and V is TRBV6-1; a possible D gene is TRBD1 (5 bases). The germline V gene has CDR1 MNHNS and CDR2 SASEGT. The CDR3 consists of 15 residues. The V and J ends lost 2 bases and 2 bases respectively, with 12 bases between them. As DNA, the CDR3 is TGTGCCAGCAGTGAAAGGGGCAGAGCTAACACTGAAGCTTTCTTT. Translating gives CASSERGRANTEAFF.